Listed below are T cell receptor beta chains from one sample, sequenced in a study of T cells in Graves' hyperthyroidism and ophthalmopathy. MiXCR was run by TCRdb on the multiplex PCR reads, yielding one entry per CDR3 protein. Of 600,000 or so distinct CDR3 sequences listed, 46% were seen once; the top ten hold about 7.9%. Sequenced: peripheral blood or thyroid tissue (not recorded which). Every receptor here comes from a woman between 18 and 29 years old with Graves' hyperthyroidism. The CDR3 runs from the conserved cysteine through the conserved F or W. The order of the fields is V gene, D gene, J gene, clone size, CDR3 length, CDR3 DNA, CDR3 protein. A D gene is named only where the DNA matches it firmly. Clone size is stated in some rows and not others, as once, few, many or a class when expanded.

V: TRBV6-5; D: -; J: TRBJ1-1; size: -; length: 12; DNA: TGTGCCATCAGTTACGGGCGGAGTGGAGCTTTCTTT; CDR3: CAISYGRSGAFF
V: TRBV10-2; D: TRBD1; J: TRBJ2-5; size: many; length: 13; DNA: TGCGCCAGCAGCAGGGGGCGCGAAGAGACCCAGTACTTC; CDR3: CASSRGREETQYF
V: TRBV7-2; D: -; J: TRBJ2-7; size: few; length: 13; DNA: TGTGCCAGCAGCCACGGGCCCTCCAACGAGCAGTACTTC; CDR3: CASSHGPSNEQYF
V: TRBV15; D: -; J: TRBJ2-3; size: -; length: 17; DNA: TGTGCCACCAGCAGAGGTGACGGTCTCGGCTACACTGATACGCAGTATTTT; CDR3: CATSRGDGLGYTDTQYF
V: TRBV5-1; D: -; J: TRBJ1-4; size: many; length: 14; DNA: TGCGCCAGCAGCTTGGGTGCAACTAATGAAAAACTGTTTTTT; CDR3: CASSLGATNEKLFF
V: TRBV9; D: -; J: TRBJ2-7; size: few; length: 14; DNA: TGTGCCAGCAGCCCAAGACACGGGTTTTACGAGCAGTACTTC; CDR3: CASSPRHGFYEQYF
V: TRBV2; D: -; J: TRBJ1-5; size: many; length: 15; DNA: TGTGCCAGCAGTGACATGGGACCAACCTATCAGCCCCAGCATTTT; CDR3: CASSDMGPTYQPQHF
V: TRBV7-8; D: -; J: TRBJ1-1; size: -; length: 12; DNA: TGTGCCAGCTGGCGGGACATCCCCGAAGCTTTCTTT; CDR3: CASWRDIPEAFF
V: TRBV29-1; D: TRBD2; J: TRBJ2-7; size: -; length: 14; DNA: TGCAGCGTTGTCGCGGGGGGCCGGGGGTACGAGCAGTACTTC; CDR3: CSVVAGGRGYEQYF
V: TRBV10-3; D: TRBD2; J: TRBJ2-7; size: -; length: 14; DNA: TGTGCCAGCAGTTACTCTGCTAGCGGGAACGAGCAGTACTTC; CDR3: CASSYSASGNEQYF
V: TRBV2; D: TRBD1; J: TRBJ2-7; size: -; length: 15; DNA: TGTGCCAGCAGTTACAGGACAGGGCTCCCCCCCGAGCAGTACTTC; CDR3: CASSYRTGLPPEQYF
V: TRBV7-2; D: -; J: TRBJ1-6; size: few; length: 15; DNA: TGTGCCAGCAGCTTAGTACAAGGGAACAGTTCACCCCTCCACTTT; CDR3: CASSLVQGNSSPLHF
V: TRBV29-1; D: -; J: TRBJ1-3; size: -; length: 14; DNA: TGCAGCGTTGAGGCCAGCTACTATGGCTACACCATATATTTT; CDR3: CSVEASYYGYTIYF
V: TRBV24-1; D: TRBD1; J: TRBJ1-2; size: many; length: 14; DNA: TGTGCCACCAGTCCTGAGGACAGGGGCTATGGCTACACCTTC; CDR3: CATSPEDRGYGYTF
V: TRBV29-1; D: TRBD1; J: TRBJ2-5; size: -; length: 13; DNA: TGCAGTCCGTTCCCGACAGGGGAAGAGACCCAGTACTTC; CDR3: CSPFPTGEETQYF
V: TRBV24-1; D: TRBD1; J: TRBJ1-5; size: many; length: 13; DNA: TGTGCCACCGGTGGGACAGGACGCCAGCCCCAGCATTTT; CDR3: CATGGTGRQPQHF
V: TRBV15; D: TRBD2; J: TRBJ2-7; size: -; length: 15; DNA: TGTGCCGCCAGCACTGCGGGAGGGGACTCCTACGAGCAGTACTTC; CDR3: CAASTAGGDSYEQYF
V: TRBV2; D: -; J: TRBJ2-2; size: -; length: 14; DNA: TGTGCCAGCACCGGGTCTTCGAACACCGGGGAGCTGTTTTTT; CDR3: CASTGSSNTGELFF
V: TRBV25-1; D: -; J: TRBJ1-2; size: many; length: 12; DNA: TGTGCCAGCAGTTTAAAGGAATATGGCTACACCTTC; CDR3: CASSLKEYGYTF
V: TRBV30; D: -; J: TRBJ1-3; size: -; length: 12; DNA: TGTGCCTGGAGGACAGTAGGAAACACCATATATTTT; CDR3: CAWRTVGNTIYF
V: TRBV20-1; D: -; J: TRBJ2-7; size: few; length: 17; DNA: TGCAGTGCTCGTCGGGACAGGGTAGCGGGGGGCTCCTACGAGCAGTACTTC; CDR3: CSARRDRVAGGSYEQYF
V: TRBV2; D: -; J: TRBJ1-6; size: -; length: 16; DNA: TGTGCCAGCAGCCTAACGGGGGGAACCTATAATTCACCCCTCCACTTT; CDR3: CASSLTGGTYNSPLHF
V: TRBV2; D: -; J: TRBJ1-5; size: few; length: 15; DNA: TGTGCCAGCCGTGGAAACGGGGGCGGGAATCAGCCCCAGCATTTT; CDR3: CASRGNGGGNQPQHF
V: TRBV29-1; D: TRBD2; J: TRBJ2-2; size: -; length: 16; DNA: TGCAGCGTTCCTAGGAGTAGCAGCGGGATGACCGGGGAGCTGTTTTTT; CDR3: CSVPRSSSGMTGELFF
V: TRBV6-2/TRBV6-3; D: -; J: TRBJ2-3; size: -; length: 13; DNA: TGTGCCAGCAGACATGACCTGAATCAGCCCCAGTATTTT; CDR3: CASRHDLNQPQYF
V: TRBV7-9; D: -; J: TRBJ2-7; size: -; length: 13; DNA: TGTGCCAGCAGCGTAGCTGCTAATTACGAGCAGTACTTC; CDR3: CASSVAANYEQYF